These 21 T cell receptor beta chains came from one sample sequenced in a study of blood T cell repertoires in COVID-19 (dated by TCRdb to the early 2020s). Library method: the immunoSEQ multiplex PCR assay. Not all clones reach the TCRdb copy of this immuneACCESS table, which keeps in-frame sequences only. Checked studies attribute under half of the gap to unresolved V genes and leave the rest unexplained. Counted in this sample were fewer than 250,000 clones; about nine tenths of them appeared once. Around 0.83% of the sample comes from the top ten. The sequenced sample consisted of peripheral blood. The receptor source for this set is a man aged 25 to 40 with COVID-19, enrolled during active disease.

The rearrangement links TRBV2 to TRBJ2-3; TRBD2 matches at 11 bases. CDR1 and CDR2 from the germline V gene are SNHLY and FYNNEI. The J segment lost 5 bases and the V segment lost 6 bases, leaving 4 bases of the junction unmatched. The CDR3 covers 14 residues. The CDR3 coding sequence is TGTGCCAGCAGGGCAGGGACTAGCGGAGATACGCAGTATTTT. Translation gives CASRAGTSGDTQYF. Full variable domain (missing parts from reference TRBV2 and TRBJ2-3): EPEVTQTPSHQVTQMGQEVILRCVPISNHLYFYWYRQILGQKVEFLVSFYNNEISEKSEIFDDQFSVERPDGSNFTLKIRSTKLEDSAMYFCASRAGTSGDTQYFGPGTRLTVL.

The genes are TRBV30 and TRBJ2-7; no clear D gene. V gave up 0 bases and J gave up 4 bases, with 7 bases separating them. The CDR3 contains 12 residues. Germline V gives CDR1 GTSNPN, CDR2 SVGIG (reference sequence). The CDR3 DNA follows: TGTGCCTGGAGTGTAAGCGCATACGAGCAGTACTTC. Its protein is CAWSVSAYEQYF.

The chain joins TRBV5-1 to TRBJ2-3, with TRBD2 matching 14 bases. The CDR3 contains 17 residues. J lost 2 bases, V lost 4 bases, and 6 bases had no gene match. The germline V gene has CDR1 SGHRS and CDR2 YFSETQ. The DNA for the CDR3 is TGCGCCAGCAGCCCCGGGACTAGCGGGGGACACACAGATACGCAGTATTTT. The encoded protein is CASSPGTSGGHTDTQYF.

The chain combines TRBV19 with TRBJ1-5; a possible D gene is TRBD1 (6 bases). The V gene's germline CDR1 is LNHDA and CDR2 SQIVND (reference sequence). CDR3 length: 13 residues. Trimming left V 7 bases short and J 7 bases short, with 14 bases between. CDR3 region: CASNQGMGQPQHF. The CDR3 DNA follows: TGTGCCAGTAATCAGGGGATGGGCCAGCCCCAGCATTTT.

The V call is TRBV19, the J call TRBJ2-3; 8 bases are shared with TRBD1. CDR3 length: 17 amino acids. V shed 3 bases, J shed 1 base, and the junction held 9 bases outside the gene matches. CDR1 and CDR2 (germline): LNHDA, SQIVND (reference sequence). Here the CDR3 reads CASSINGGQVGTDTQYF. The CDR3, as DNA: TGTGCCAGTAGTATCAACGGGGGACAGGTGGGCACAGATACGCAGTATTTT.

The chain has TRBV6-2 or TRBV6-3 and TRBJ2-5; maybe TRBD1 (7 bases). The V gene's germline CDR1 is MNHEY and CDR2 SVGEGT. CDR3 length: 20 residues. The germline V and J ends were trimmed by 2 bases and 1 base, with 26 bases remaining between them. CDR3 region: CASSYQKGGKGQSTQETQYF. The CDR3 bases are TGTGCCAGCAGTTACCAAAAGGGGGGTAAGGGACAGAGCACCCAAGAGACCCAGTACTTC.

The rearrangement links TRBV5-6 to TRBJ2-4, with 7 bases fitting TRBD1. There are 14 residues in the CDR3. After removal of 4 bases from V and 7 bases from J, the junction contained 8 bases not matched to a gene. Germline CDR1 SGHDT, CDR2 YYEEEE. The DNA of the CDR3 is TGTGCCAGCAGCGTGGACAGGTTAGGGAACATTCAGTACTTC. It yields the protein CASSVDRLGNIQYF.

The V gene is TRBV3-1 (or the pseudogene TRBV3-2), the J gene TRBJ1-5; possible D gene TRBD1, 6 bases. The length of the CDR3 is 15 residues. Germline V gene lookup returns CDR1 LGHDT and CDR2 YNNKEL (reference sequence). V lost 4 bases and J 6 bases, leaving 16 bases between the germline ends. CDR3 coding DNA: TGTGCCAGCAGCCCTATCTTTGGGGGGGCTCAGCCCCAGCATTTT. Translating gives CASSPIFGGAQPQHF.

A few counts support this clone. CDR3: CASSQGTANYGYTF. The CDR3 DNA sequence: TGTGCCAGCAGCCAAGGGACAGCTAACTATGGCTACACCTTC. The V call is TRBV6-5, the J call TRBJ1-2; TRBD1 matches at 7 bases. CDR1 is MNHEY and CDR2 is SVGAGI in the germline V gene. CDR3 length equals 14 residues. V trimming: 6 bases; J trimming: 0 bases; junction bases outside the gene matches: 4.

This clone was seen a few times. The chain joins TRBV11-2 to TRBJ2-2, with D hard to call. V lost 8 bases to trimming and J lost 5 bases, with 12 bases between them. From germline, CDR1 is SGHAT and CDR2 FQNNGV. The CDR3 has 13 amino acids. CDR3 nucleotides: TGTGCCAGCTTACTCCCCGGGACCGGGGAGCTGTTTTTT. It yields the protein CASLLPGTGELFF.

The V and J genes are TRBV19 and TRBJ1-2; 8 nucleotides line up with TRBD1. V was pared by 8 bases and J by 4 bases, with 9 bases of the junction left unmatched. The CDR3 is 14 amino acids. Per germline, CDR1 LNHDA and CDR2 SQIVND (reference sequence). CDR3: CASHSDRAGYGYTF. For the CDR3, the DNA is TGTGCCAGTCACTCGGACAGGGCTGGCTATGGCTACACCTTC. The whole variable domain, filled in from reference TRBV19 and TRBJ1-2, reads DGGITQSPKYLFRKEGQNVTLSCEQNLNHDAMYWYRQDPGQGLRLIYYSQIVNDFQKGDIAEGYSVSREKKESFPLTVTSAQKNPTAFYLCASHSDRAGYGYTFGSGTRLTVV.

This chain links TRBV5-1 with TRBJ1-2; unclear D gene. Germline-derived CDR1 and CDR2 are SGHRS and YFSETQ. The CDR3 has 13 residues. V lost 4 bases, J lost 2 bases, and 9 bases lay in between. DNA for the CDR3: TGCGCCAGCAGCGCCTTAGAGAACTATGGCTACACCTTC. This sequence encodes CASSALENYGYTF.

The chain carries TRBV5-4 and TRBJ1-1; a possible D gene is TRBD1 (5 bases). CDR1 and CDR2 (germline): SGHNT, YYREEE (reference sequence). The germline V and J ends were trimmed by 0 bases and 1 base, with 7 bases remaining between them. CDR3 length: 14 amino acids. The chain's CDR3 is CASSLGQPNTEAFF. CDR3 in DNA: TGTGCCAGCAGCTTGGGACAGCCGAACACTGAAGCTTTCTTT.

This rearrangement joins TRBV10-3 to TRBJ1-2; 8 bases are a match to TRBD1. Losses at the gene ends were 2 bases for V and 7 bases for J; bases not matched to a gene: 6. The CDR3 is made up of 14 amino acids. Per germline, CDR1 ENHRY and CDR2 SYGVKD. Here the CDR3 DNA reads TGTGCCATCAGTGAGCCAGGGGGCAGCCCTGGCTACACCTTC. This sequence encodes CAISEPGGSPGYTF.

In nucleotides, the CDR3 is TGTGCCATCAGTGAAGACAGGGGAGATCAGCCCCAGCATTTT. Translated, it gives CAISEDRGDQPQHF. This chain uses TRBV10-3 with TRBJ1-5; 8 nucleotides agree with TRBD1. Germline V gene data show CDR1 as ENHRY and CDR2 as SYGVKD. This CDR3 comprises 14 residues. V shed 3 bases, J shed 5 bases, and the junction held 3 bases outside the gene matches.

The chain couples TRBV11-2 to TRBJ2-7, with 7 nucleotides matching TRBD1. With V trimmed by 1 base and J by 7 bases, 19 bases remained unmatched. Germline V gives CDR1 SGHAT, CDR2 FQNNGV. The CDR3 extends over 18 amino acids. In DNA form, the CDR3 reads TGTGCCAGCAGCTTAGCAGGCGGTTGGGGACAGCCTATTGAAGAGCAGTACTTC. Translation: CASSLAGGWGQPIEEQYF.

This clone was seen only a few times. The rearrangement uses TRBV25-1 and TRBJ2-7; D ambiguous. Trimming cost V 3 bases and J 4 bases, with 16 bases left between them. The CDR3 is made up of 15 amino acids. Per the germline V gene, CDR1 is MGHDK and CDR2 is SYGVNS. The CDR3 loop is CASSEPFVNLYEQYF. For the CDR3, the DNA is TGTGCCAGCAGTGAGCCCTTTGTGAACCTATACGAGCAGTACTTC.

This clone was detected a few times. DNA of the CDR3: TGTGCCAGCAGCCCGACCATTTGGGGGGGCTCCTACGAGCAGTACTTC. It encodes CASSPTIWGGSYEQYF. J is TRBJ2-7 and V is TRBV7-9, with TRBD2 matching 7 bases. The length of the CDR3 is 16 residues. Germline CDR1 reads SEHNR; CDR2 reads FQNEAQ (reference sequence). Germline trimming cut 5 bases from V and 0 bases from J; bases unmatched to any gene: 10.

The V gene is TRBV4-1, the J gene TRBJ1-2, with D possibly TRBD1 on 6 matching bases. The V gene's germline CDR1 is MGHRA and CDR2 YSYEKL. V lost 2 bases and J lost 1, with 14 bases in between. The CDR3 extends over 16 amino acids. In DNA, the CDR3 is TGCGCCAGCAGCCAAACCAGGACAGTACTTAACTATGGCTACACCTTC. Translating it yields CASSQTRTVLNYGYTF.

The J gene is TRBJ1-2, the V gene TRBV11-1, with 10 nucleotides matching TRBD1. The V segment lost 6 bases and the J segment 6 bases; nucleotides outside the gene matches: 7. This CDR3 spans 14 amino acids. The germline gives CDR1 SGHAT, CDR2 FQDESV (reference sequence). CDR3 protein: CASRPGTGANGYTF. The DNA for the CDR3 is TGTGCCAGCAGACCTGGGACAGGGGCTAATGGCTACACCTTC.

The CDR3 DNA reads TGCGCCAGCAGACCTCTTACCGGGACTGAAGCTTTCTTT. It yields the protein CASRPLTGTEAFF. This chain uses TRBV5-1 with TRBJ1-1; D is undetermined. Trimming removed 5 bases from V and 5 bases from J, with 13 bases in between. Germline CDR1 reads SGHRS; CDR2 reads YFSETQ. This CDR3 has 13 residues.